Sequencing of this T cell receptor (beta chain) was carried out in a study of blood T cell repertoires in COVID-19 (dated by TCRdb to 2019 to 2021). Describing the broader study: Samples covering the acute and convalescent phases of COVID-19 were provided by collaborators in the United States, Italy and Spain. The prospective study material was composed of cDNA or gDNA derived from T cells, B-cell-depleted T cells, or PBMCs. Deeply sampled blood TCRbeta repertoires from subjects exposed to, actively infected with, or recovered from COVID-19 were included in the dataset. The repertoires were made available in a free public database intended to serve as a resource for research on the immune response to SARS-CoV-2. The samples were drawn from the first 160 participants of the ongoing ImmuneRACE study and from roughly 1,300 subjects provided by 6 global collaborators. Sample metadata almost always included a de-identified subject ID, COVID-19 status, age in years and sex. HLA class I and class II types, where available, came from metadata supplied by the sample provider rather than from assay-based typing.

Trimming at the junction amounts to 7 bases on V and 2 bases on J, and the germline ends lie 14 bases apart. Including the terminal cysteine and phenylalanine, the CDR3 comprises 14 residues. CDR3 DNA is the only sequence kept; it has 42 bases, read in frame from the first base. From the germline V gene (reference sequence), CDR1 is MNHEY and CDR2 is SMNVEV. Collaborating institutions collected whole blood in K2EDTA tubes following their own protocols. Collaborator samples were shipped for TCRbeta analysis as frozen whole blood, isolated PBMCs, or DNA extracted from either sample type. A note on this clone: Which antigen it targets is not known. No base-level quality is on record; no much larger clone is a single base apart.

Paper-wide results and their limitations: Clinical and demographic metadata were provided uncurated, with the amount varying by source and participant.

The immunoSEQ Assay, a bias-controlled multiplex PCR, was used to amplify TCRbeta CDR3 regions from genomic DNA. The original methods were these. Nucleated cell counts per sample were estimated from amplification of reference gene primers within the assay. To quantify the absolute abundance of each unique TCRbeta CDR3 rearrangement, sequence reads were collapsed and filtered. For each sample, productive Simpson clonality was calculated as the square root of Simpson's diversity index across productive rearrangements. TCRdb re-hosts the immuneACCESS table, in-frame sequences only. Its copies lack some clones; in the studies checked, an unresolved V gene accounts for under half of them, and the cause for the rest is not known. V, J and clone size reflect that table, while D and trimming were determined from the DNA. This sample has 230,000 or so clones in its table, and around four fifths of those were observed once. In total, the top ten clones hold less than 20% of the sample.

This clonotype was sampled from a man under 40 with active or convalescent COVID-19. Input material: peripheral blood. The chain is encoded by TRBV27 joined to TRBJ1-1, and perhaps TRBD1 as D gene, on 6 matching bases. Here the CDR3 is given as CASTKGGANTEAFF. The bases are TGTGCCAGCACCAAAGGGGGGGCTAACACTGAAGCTTTCTTT.